A single T cell receptor (beta chain) is shown here with its context. This clonotype occurred many times. Its antigen remains unidentified. Qualities for individual bases were not recorded, and no much larger clone is one base off. Amplification of TCR beta CDR3 regions was carried out from RNA transcripts. For the first round of RT-PCR on the TCR CDR3, the HTBI primer set was used together with the Qiagen OneStep RT-PCR kit. The libraries were constructed in a second round of multiplex PCR and then size-selected and purified. The libraries were sequenced on an Illumina HiSeq2000 using paired-end 100 bp reads. Processing in the source paper ran as follows. SOAPnuke was used to process the raw data, removing reads that contained adapters or uncalled bases, had a mean Phred below 15, or lacked an exact match to the constant primer or identifier. COPE v1.2.5 was used to merge high-quality paired reads, and clonotypes were defined as unique nucleotide sequences. Clonotypes were aligned to IMGT TRBV, TRBD and TRBJ reference segments using MiTCR v1.1. The analysis included only V-J combinations with a frequency above 0.0001, which together covered around 99% of the repertoires. The TCS score was defined as F50 (clonal expansion) divided by E x V (chaos), with BLOSUM62-based TCRdist calculated between CDR3 peptides within each V-J. Welch's t-statistics and random forest reduced around 510 V-J features to around 14, which were used in a naive Bayes classifier (R e1071). In TCRdb, the public reads were trimmed at Q25 with fastp and aligned with MiXCR, with productive beta chains retained. Entries that share a CDR3 protein sequence are merged under the most common genes and DNA. TCRdb, not the original authors, processed these V and J calls. Here the sample has more than 500,000 distinct CDR3 sequences; 15% to 20% occur a single time. The ten largest clones add up to less than 4.5% of the sample.

The germline V gene (reference sequence) gives CDR1 as LGHDT and CDR2 as YNNKEL. The CDR3 contains 16 residues, cysteine and phenylalanine counted. The CDR3 DNA has 48 bases and is translated from base 1. Trimming takes 3 bases from V and 5 bases from J, and the germline ends sit 19 bases apart. This specimen comes from a study of T cells in Graves' hyperthyroidism and ophthalmopathy (dated by TCRdb to between 2017 and 2020). General notes on the study: Peripheral blood was sampled at the time of initial diagnosis, prior to any treatment. A discovery cohort of 95 to 100 patients, roughly 43 with Graves' ophthalmopathy and approximately 57 with stable Graves' hyperthyroidism, was used to find distinguishing TCR V-J signatures. An independent validation cohort of under 20 hyperthyroidism patients and some 15 patients who later progressed to ophthalmopathy tested prospective prediction of ophthalmopathy. The roughly 90 discovery patients were divided at random into training and test sets in a 7:3 ratio. The study also compared thyroid tissue and blood T-cell repertoires from about 6 Graves' hyperthyroidism patients. Following sampling, methimazole starting at 30 mg daily was given to hyperthyroidism patients, and high-dose intravenous methylprednisolone was given to ophthalmopathy patients. The paper describes TCR Vbeta CDR3 sequencing of around 140 peripheral blood samples, made up of 43 ophthalmopathy patients, around 78 hyperthyroidism patients and 17 progressor patients.

Graves' hyperthyroidism was defined as stable when no progression to ophthalmopathy occurred over 18 months of follow-up. Hyperthyroidism patients were newly diagnosed, with disease duration under 2 months, and aged 18 to 65 years. Exclusion was applied to patients with uncontrolled infections, other autoimmune diseases, pregnancy or lactation. Diagnoses were based on clinical symptoms, serum thyroxine and TRAb, thyroid ultrasound and orbital computed tomography. PBMCs were isolated from roughly 10 ml of fresh peripheral blood by Ficoll-Paque density gradient centrifugation. Total RNA was extracted with Trizol reagent, and quality was checked on an Agilent 2100 Bioanalyzer. What the work shows at the level of the full study, not this receptor alone: Most expanded thyroid clonotypes (frequency above 0.001) were also detected in blood, a finding suggesting that blood repertoires may reflect thyroid immune responses. In validation, the model predicted progression to ophthalmopathy a median of roughly six months before onset, with roughly 68% sensitivity and around 76% specificity. No statistical method was used to fix the sample size in advance, and group allocation was not hidden from the investigators. Ophthalmopathy was separated from stable hyperthyroidism by a 13 V-J signature model, with about 88% sensitivity and 81% to 82% specificity obtained in cross-validation and 80%/75% obtained in testing.

The material sequenced was blood. The chain uses TRBV3-1 and TRBJ1-1, and TRBD1 may be the D gene, going by 6 matching bases. The sequence came from a woman in her twenties or thirties with Graves' hyperthyroidism. The CDR3: CASSHGWRGAYTEAFF. The DNA sequence reads TGTGCCAGCAGCCATGGATGGAGGGGGGCGTATACTGAAGCTTTCTTT.